The 21 T cell receptor beta chains below come from one sample, sequenced in a study of radiation and T cells in renal cell carcinoma. Using immunoSEQ multiplex PCR, the repertoire was profiled, and TCRdb retains in-frame clones only, with some absent. This table has roughly 140,000 clones, 87% appearing once. Time point of the sample: blood 2 weeks post-SBRT. The treatment was: 15 Gy SBRT to primary tumor, nephrectomy 4 weeks later. Sequencing used blood, obtained from a patient whose treatment included radiotherapy and nephrectomy. The source is a woman aged 45-65 years with renal cell carcinoma.

The chain recombines TRBV19 with TRBJ2-7; weak D call: TRBD1 (6 bases). V gave up 3 bases and J gave up 7 bases, with 7 bases separating them. CDR1 and CDR2 from the germline V gene are LNHDA and SQIVND (reference sequence). The CDR3 runs to 11 residues. CDR3 sequence: CASSMDSEQYF. CDR3 sequence (DNA): TGTGCCAGTAGTATGGACAGTGAGCAGTACTTC. The full variable domain, rest sourced from reference TRBV19 and TRBJ2-7, is DGGITQSPKYLFRKEGQNVTLSCEQNLNHDAMYWYRQDPGQGLRLIYYSQIVNDFQKGDIAEGYSVSREKKESFPLTVTSAQKNPTAFYLCASSMDSEQYFGPGTRLTVT.

This chain uses TRBV5-1 with TRBJ2-3; no definite D call. The CDR3 extends over 15 amino acids. In germline, CDR1 is SGHRS, CDR2 YFSETQ. V lost 1 base, J lost 6 bases, and 15 bases lay in between. CDR3 nucleotides: TGCGCCAGCAGCTTGCTTGGACGCCGAGCGGATACGCAGTATTTT. It yields the protein CASSLLGRRADTQYF.

The chain has TRBV4-3 and TRBJ2-3; 7 nucleotides line up with TRBD1. Germline CDR1 reads LGHNA; CDR2 reads YSLEER. The length of the CDR3 is 22 residues. V lost 0 bases and J lost 5; bases outside the gene matches: 26. CDR3 sequence: CASSQDYKGAVRRIREGDTQYF. DNA of the CDR3: TGCGCCAGCAGCCAAGATTATAAGGGGGCTGTTCGTCGTATTCGAGAAGGAGATACGCAGTATTTT.

The chain carries TRBV5-5 and TRBJ1-2, with D perhaps TRBD1 (5 bases). The V gene lost 2 bases and the J gene lost 6 bases, with 14 bases spanning the gap. The germline CDR1 and CDR2 sequences are SGHKS and YYEKEE (reference sequence). The CDR3 is 14 amino acids. The CDR3: CASSFNRGQDGYTF. The DNA of the CDR3 is TGTGCCAGCAGCTTTAATCGGGGCCAGGATGGCTACACCTTC.

This clone was observed a handful of times. Other DNA variants within this sample encode the same CDR3. The V call is TRBV20-1, the J call TRBJ1-4, with no clear D. The V and J ends lost 3 bases and 5 bases respectively, with 4 bases between them. Germline CDR1 and CDR2: DFQATT and SNEGSKA (reference sequence). The CDR3 length is 11 residues. The CDR3 sequence: CSASTNEKLFF. The DNA for the CDR3 is TGCAGTGCTAGCACCAATGAAAAACTGTTTTTT.

The chain links TRBV19 to TRBJ1-2; D possibly corresponds to TRBD1 (6 bases). Germline V gene sequence: CDR1 LNHDA, CDR2 SQIVND (reference sequence). The CDR3 totals 14 residues. V was trimmed by 4 bases and J by 6 bases, leaving 15 bases between them. CDR3 bases: TGTGCCAGTAGTAGGACCGGGACAACCAATGGCTACACCTTC. Protein product: CASSRTGTTNGYTF.

The chain recombines TRBV11-2 with TRBJ2-3; D not resolved. CDR3 length: 14 amino acids. The germline CDR1 and CDR2 sequences are SGHAT and FQNNGV. V was pared by 1 base and J by 0 bases, with 5 bases between. CDR3 in DNA: TGTGCCAGCAGCTTAGGCTATAGCACAGATACGCAGTATTTT. Protein product: CASSLGYSTDTQYF.

This chain uses TRBV10-3 with TRBJ1-1; TRBD1 might be the D (6 bases). Trimming took off 7 bases at V and 0 bases at J, with 12 bases between the two ends. The germline CDR1 and CDR2 sequences are ENHRY and SYGVKD. CDR3 length equals 14 residues. The CDR3 is CAITPGVLNTEAFF. CDR3 in DNA: TGTGCCATCACCCCAGGGGTACTGAACACTGAAGCTTTCTTT.

The V and J genes are TRBV5-1 and TRBJ2-1, with D perhaps matching TRBD1 (6 bases). V was shortened by 0 bases and J by 7 bases, with 11 bases between the two germline ends. Germline V gives CDR1 SGHRS, CDR2 YFSETQ. The CDR3 totals 14 residues. The CDR3 bases are TGCGCCAGCAGCTTGGCCAGGGGAACTAATGAGCAGTTCTTC. Protein: CASSLARGTNEQFF.

The chain couples TRBV5-4 to TRBJ2-3; 8 bases are a match to TRBD2. J gave up 1 base and V 3 bases, and 13 bases lay outside the gene matches. CDR1 and CDR2 (germline): SGHNT, YYREEE (reference sequence). The CDR3 loop spans 18 amino acids. The CDR3 coding sequence is TGTGCCAGCAGCTCTCAAAAGGGGAGCGGGGGAGGCACAGATACGCAGTATTTT. This translates into CASSSQKGSGGGTDTQYF.

The rearrangement links TRBV11-2 to TRBJ1-1, with 8 bases that match TRBD1. V lost 3 bases to trimming and J lost 5 bases; unmatched junction nucleotides: 5. The V gene's germline CDR1 is SGHAT and CDR2 FQNNGV. This CDR3 comprises 14 residues. CDR3 protein: CASSFRQGQTEAFF. Written as DNA, the CDR3 is TGTGCCAGCAGCTTCAGACAGGGGCAGACTGAAGCTTTCTTT. The whole variable domain, remainder taken from reference TRBV11-2 and TRBJ1-1, is EAGVAQSPRYKIIEKRQSVAFWCNPISGHATLYWYQQILGQGPKLLIQFQNNGVVDDSQLPKDRFSAERLKGVDSTLKIQPAKLEDSAVYLCASSFRQGQTEAFFGQGTRLTVV.

The rearrangement joins TRBV5-1 to TRBJ1-2; D gene uncertain. The CDR3 spans 13 residues. V lost 0 bases, J lost 6 bases, and 9 bases lay in between. Germline V gene lookup returns CDR1 SGHRS and CDR2 YFSETQ. CDR3 sequence (DNA): TGCGCCAGCAGCTTGGATAAGAACCATGGCTACACCTTC. Protein: CASSLDKNHGYTF.

This chain uses TRBV11-3 with TRBJ1-1, with TRBD1 as a possible D gene (6 bases). The CDR3 runs 13 residues. Germline values: CDR1 SGHNT, CDR2 YENEEA. The germline V and J ends were trimmed by 1 base and 6 bases, with 9 bases remaining between them. The CDR3 DNA sequence: TGTGCCAGCAGCTTAGGCAGGGGCGCTGAAGCTTTCTTT. It encodes CASSLGRGAEAFF.

V and J are TRBV12-5 and TRBJ1-1; D is uncertain. CDR1 and CDR2 from the germline V gene are LGHNT and FRNRAP. V was pared by 2 bases and J by 6 bases, with 10 bases between. The CDR3 consists of 13 residues. The CDR3: CASGLSPHPEAFF. DNA for the CDR3: TGTGCTAGTGGTTTGTCACCCCACCCTGAAGCTTTCTTT.

This chain links TRBV9 with TRBJ2-3, with 7 bases that match TRBD2. Germline CDR1 reads SGDLS; CDR2 reads YYNGEE. V lost 4 bases, J lost 0 bases, and 5 bases stayed unmatched. The CDR3 runs 15 residues. This CDR3 reads CASSPGGASTDTQYF. In DNA, the CDR3 is TGTGCCAGCAGCCCGGGGGGAGCTAGCACAGATACGCAGTATTTT.

This clone was picked up a small number of times. This chain links TRBV4-1 with TRBJ1-2; a weak D match, TRBD1 (6 bases). V dropped 2 bases and J dropped 2 bases, with 18 bases sitting between them. Germline-derived CDR1 and CDR2 are MGHRA and YSYEKL. The CDR3 is made up of 17 amino acids. As DNA, the CDR3 is TGCGCCAGCAGCCAAAGTAACAGGGTACCCCCAAACTATGGCTACACCTTC. Translating it yields CASSQSNRVPPNYGYTF.

The rearrangement links TRBV7-2 to TRBJ2-7; possible D gene TRBD1, 5 bases. CDR1 and CDR2 from the germline V gene are SGHTA and FQGNSA. V gave up 4 bases and J gave up 5 bases, with 6 bases separating them. The CDR3 consists of 11 residues. The CDR3 here is CASSSRDEQYF. CDR3 in DNA: TGTGCCAGCAGCTCCAGGGACGAGCAGTACTTC.

The genes are TRBV5-6 and TRBJ2-3, with 9 bases fitting TRBD1. This CDR3 has 16 amino acids. After removal of 1 base from V and 0 bases from J, the junction contained 3 bases not matched to a gene. Per germline, CDR1 SGHDT and CDR2 YYEEEE. This CDR3 is CASSLPGTGSTDTQYF. The CDR3 region has the DNA TGTGCCAGCAGCTTGCCTGGGACAGGGAGCACAGATACGCAGTATTTT.

The CDR3 sequence is CASSLTAGTEAFF. The CDR3, as DNA: TGTGCCAGCAGCTTAACAGCGGGGACTGAAGCTTTCTTT. This rearrangement joins TRBV7-9 to TRBJ1-1; D ambiguous. The V gene's germline CDR1 is SEHNR and CDR2 FQNEAQ (reference sequence). V was shortened by 2 bases and J by 5 bases, with 9 bases between the two germline ends. This CDR3 has 13 residues.

The chain has TRBV23-1 and TRBJ1-5; D is possibly TRBD1 (5 bases). TRBV23-1 carries the ORF label, with uncertain function. Between the trimmed V and J ends, which lost 3 bases and 3 bases, there was a span of 15 bases. This CDR3 comprises 16 residues. CDR3 loop: CASSQGRGAINQPQHF. CDR3 DNA sequence: TGCGCCAGCAGTCAGGGGCGTGGGGCGATCAATCAGCCCCAGCATTTT.

J is TRBJ2-7 and V is TRBV14; possibly TRBD1 for D (5 bases). The CDR3 totals 14 residues. CDR1 SGHDN and CDR2 FVKESK come from the germline V gene. With 4 bases removed from V and 6 bases from J, the gap between germline ends came to 16 bases. DNA for the CDR3: TGTGCCAGCAGCCGGGGATTCAGGGTCGCCGAGCAGTACTTC. Its protein is CASSRGFRVAEQYF.